A single sample is the source of the 2 T cell receptor beta chains below, sequenced in a study of T cell responses to AZD1222 COVID-19 vaccine. The repertoire was sequenced with immunoSEQ multiplex PCR; TCRdb's copy has only in-frame clones and lacks some. The table shows about 100,000 clones, with 70% to 90% occurring only once. This specimen consisted of peripheral blood, obtained on day 0 of MenACWY control vaccination. The receptors shown here come from an adult in good health.

The CDR3 DNA reads TGTGCCAGCTCACCATGGGGAGGACGGGACACTGAAGCTTTCTTT. Protein: CASSPWGGRDTEAFF. The chain employs TRBV18 and TRBJ1-1; no clear D gene. Between the trimmed V and J ends, which lost 2 bases and 3 bases, there was a span of 13 bases. CDR3 size: 15 residues. CDR1 is KGHSH and CDR2 is LQKENI in the germline V gene.

V and J are TRBV19 and TRBJ2-4; D possibly uses TRBD1 or TRBD2 (5 bases each). The V end was cut by 5 bases, the J end by 0 bases, with 14 bases between. The CDR3 loop spans 16 amino acids. Germline CDR1 and CDR2: LNHDA and SQIVND (reference sequence). The CDR3 bases are TGTGCCAGTAGTGGGACCTCGGCCGTAGCCAAAAACATTCAGTACTTC. This translates into CASSGTSAVAKNIQYF.